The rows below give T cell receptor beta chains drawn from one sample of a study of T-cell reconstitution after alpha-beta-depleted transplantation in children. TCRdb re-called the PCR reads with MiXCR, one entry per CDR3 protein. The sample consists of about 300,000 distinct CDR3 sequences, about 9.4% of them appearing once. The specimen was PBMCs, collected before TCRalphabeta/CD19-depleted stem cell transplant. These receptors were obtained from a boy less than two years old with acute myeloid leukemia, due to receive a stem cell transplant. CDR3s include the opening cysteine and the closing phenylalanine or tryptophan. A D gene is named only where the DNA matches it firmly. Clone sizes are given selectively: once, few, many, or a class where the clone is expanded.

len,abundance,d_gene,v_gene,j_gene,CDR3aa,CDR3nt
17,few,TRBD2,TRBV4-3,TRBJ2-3,CASSQGPSGSYADTQYF,TGCGCCAGCAGCCAAGGCCCTAGCGGGAGCTATGCAGATACGCAGTATTTT
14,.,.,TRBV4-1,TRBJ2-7,CASGPGLNSYEQYF,TGTGCCAGCGGCCCGGGACTGAACTCCTACGAGCAGTACTTC
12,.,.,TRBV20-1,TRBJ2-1,CSARGGDLEQFF,TGCAGTGCTAGAGGCGGGGATCTTGAGCAGTTCTTC
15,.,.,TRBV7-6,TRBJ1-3,CASSSSGLLLDTIYF,TGTGCCAGCAGCTCTTCGGGGCTCCTCCTAGACACCATATATTTT
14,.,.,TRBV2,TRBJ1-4,CASSATRINEKLFF,TGTGCCAGCAGTGCGACCAGGATAAATGAAAAACTGTTTTTT
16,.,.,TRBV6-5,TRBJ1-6,CASSYSLGTYNSPLHF,TGTGCCAGCAGTTACTCCCTCGGCACCTATAATTCACCCCTCCACTTT
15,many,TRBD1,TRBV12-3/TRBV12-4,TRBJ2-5,CASTRGQGGKETQYF,TGTGCCAGCACCAGGGGACAGGGCGGTAAAGAGACCCAGTACTTC
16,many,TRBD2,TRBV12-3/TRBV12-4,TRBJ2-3,CASSHSLSGGTDTQYF,TGTGCCAGCAGCCATTCCCTTAGCGGGGGAACAGATACGCAGTATTTT
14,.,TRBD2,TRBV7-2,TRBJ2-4,CASSLGLAANIQYF,TGTGCCAGCAGCTTAGGACTAGCGGCAAACATTCAGTACTTC
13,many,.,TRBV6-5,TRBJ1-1,CASSYSMHTEAFF,TGTGCCAGCAGTTACTCGATGCACACTGAAGCTTTCTTT
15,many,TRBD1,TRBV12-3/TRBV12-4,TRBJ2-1,CASSTQGASYNEQFF,TGTGCCAGCAGTACTCAGGGGGCCTCCTACAATGAGCAGTTCTTC
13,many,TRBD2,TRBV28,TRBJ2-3,CASSLTSDTTQYF,TGTGCCAGCAGTTTAACTAGCGATACTACGCAGTATTTT
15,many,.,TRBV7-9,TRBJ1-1,CASALDGRGNTEAFF,TGTGCCAGCGCATTGGACGGGAGAGGGAACACTGAAGCTTTCTTT
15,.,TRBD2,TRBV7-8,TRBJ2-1,CASSALAVSYNEQFF,TGTGCCAGCAGCGCACTAGCGGTCTCCTACAATGAGCAGTTCTTC
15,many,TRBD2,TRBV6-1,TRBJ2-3,CASSDEASGADTQYF,TGTGCCAGCAGTGACGAGGCTAGCGGGGCAGATACGCAGTATTTT
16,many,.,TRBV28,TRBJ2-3,CASSFGGGQPQETQYF,TGTGCCAGCAGTTTTGGGGGGGGACAGCCTCAAGAAACGCAGTATTTT
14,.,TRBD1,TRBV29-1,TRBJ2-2,CSADRTGATGELFF,TGCAGCGCGGATCGGACAGGGGCCACCGGGGAGCTGTTTTTT
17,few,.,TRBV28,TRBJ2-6,CASSFRSVRSGANVLTF,TGTGCCAGCAGTTTTCGGTCAGTCCGCTCTGGGGCCAACGTCCTGACTTTC
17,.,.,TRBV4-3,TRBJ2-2,CASSQAAAVSNTGELFF,TGCGCCAGCAGCCAAGCCGCCGCAGTTTCTAACACCGGGGAGCTGTTTTTT
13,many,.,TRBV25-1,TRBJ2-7,CASSAERSYEQYF,TGTGCCAGCAGTGCGGAACGGAGCTACGAGCAGTACTTC
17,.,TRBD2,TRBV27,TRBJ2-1,CASTGTSGGRSYNEQFF,TGTGCCAGCACGGGAACTAGCGGGGGGAGGTCCTACAATGAGCAGTTCTTC
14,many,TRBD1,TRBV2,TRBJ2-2,CASRTGENTGELFF,TGTGCCAGCAGGACAGGGGAAAACACCGGGGAGCTGTTTTTT
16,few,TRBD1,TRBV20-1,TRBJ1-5,CSARPGQGGSNQPQHF,TGCAGTGCTAGGCCCGGACAGGGGGGCAGCAATCAGCCCCAGCATTTT
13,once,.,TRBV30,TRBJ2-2,CAWRALEVGELFF,TGTGCCTGGAGGGCCCTAGAGGTCGGGGAGCTGTTTTTT
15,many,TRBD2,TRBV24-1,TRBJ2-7,CATSDSSGTRGEQYF,TGTGCCACCAGTGATTCTTCCGGGACTAGGGGCGAGCAGTACTTC
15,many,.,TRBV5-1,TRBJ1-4,CASSLEAGRSEKLFF,TGCGCCAGCAGCTTGGAGGCAGGGAGGAGTGAAAAACTGTTTTTT
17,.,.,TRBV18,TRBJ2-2,CASSPTFGPQSTGELFF,TGTGCCAGCTCACCAACTTTCGGGCCACAGTCCACCGGGGAGCTGTTTTTT
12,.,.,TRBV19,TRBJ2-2,CASSMRGRELFF,TGTGCCAGTAGTATGCGGGGAAGGGAGCTGTTTTTT
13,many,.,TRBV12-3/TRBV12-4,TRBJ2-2,CASSLVNAGELFF,TGTGCCAGCAGTTTAGTTAATGCTGGGGAGCTGTTTTTT
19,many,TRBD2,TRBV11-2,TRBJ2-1,CASSLWGLGVSSSYNEQFF,TGTGCCAGCAGCTTATGGGGACTAGGGGTCTCAAGCTCCTACAATGAGCAGTTCTTC
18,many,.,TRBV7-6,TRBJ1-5,CASSQGPVGPGYNQPQHF,TGTGCCAGCAGCCAAGGGCCGGTGGGCCCGGGCTACAATCAGCCCCAGCATTTT
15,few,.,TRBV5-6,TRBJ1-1,CASSFSQGLNTEAFF,TGTGCCAGCAGCTTTTCACAGGGACTGAACACTGAAGCTTTCTTT
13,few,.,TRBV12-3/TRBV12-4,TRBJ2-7,CASSFPGTYEQYF,TGTGCCAGCAGTTTTCCGGGAACCTACGAGCAGTACTTC
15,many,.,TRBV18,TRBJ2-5,CASSPLAGAQETQYF,TGTGCCAGCTCACCGCTTGCAGGGGCACAAGAGACCCAGTACTTC
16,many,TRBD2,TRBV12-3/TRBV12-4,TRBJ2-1,CASSFRTSGTYNEQFF,TGTGCCAGCAGTTTTCGCACTAGCGGAACCTACAATGAGCAGTTCTTC
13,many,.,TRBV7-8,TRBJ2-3,CASSPHTAIGQYF,TGTGCCAGCAGCCCTCATACTGCCATTGGGCAGTATTTT
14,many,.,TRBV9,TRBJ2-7,CASSVSGGGYEQYF,TGTGCCAGCAGCGTATCCGGGGGAGGCTACGAGCAGTACTTC
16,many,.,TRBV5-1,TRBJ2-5,CASSPTEGRAQETQYF,TGCGCCAGCAGCCCGACCGAGGGCAGGGCCCAAGAGACCCAGTACTTC
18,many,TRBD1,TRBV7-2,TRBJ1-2,CASSRYPSTGAQNYGYTF,TGTGCCAGCAGCCGTTATCCTTCAACAGGGGCCCAGAACTATGGCTACACCTTC
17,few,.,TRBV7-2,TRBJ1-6,CASSPRKRDSYNSPLHF,TGTGCCAGCAGCCCCCGTAAAAGGGACTCCTATAATTCACCCCTCCACTTT
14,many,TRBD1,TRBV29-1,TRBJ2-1,CSGTGRSSYNEQFF,TGCAGCGGGACAGGGAGGAGCTCCTACAATGAGCAGTTCTTC
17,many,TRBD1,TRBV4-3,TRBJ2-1,CASSQDREGAPSNEQFF,TGCGCCAGCAGCCAAGATCGCGAGGGGGCGCCGTCCAATGAGCAGTTCTTC
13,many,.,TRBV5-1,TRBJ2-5,CASRRDTQETQYF,TGCGCCAGCCGCCGGGACACCCAAGAGACCCAGTACTTC
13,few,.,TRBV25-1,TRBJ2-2,CASRQQGRGELFF,TGTGCCAGCAGACAACAGGGTCGGGGGGAGCTGTTTTTT
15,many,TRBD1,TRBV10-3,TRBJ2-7,CAIRIGTGGWFEQYF,TGTGCCATCAGGATCGGGACAGGGGGCTGGTTCGAGCAGTACTTC
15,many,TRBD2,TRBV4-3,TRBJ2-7,CASSPGTSSTYEQYF,TGCGCCAGCAGCCCCGGGACTAGCTCGACTTACGAGCAGTACTTC
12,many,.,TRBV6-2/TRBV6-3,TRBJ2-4,CASSPGRHIQYF,TGTGCCAGCAGCCCCGGTAGGCACATTCAGTACTTC
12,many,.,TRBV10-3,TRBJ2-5,CAISGTEETQYF,TGTGCCATCAGTGGGACGGAAGAGACCCAGTACTTC
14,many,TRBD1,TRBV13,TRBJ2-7,CASSLWQGADEQYF,TGTGCCAGCAGCTTGTGGCAGGGGGCGGACGAGCAGTACTTC